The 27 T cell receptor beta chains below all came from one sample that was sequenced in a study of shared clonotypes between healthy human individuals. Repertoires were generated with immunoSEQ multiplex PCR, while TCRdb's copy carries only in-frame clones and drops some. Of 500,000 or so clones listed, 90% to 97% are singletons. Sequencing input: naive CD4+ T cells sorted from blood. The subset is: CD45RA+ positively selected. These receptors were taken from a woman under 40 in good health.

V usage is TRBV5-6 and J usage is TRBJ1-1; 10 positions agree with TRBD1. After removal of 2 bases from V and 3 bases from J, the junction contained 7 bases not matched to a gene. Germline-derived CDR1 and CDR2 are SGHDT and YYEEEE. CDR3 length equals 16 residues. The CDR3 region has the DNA TGTGCCAGCAGCTTCCCACGAGGACAGGGGGACACTGAAGCTTTCTTT. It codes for CASSFPRGQGDTEAFF.

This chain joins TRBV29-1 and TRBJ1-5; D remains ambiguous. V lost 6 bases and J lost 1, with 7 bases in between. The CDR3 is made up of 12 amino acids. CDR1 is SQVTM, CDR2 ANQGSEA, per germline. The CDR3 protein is CSVASSNQPQHF. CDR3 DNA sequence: TGCAGCGTGGCTTCAAGCAATCAGCCCCAGCATTTT.

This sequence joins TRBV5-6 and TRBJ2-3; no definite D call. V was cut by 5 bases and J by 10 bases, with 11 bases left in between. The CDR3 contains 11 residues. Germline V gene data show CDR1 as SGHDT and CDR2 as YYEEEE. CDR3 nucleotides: TGTGCCAGCAGTTATGGTCTTGCGCAGTATTTT. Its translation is CASSYGLAQYF.

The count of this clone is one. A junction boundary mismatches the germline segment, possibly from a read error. The CDR3 coding sequence is TGCGCGGGTCCGGGAGGCAACTACGAGCAGTACTTC. Protein: CAGPGGNYEQYF. The chain couples TRBV10-3 to TRBJ2-7; 7 nucleotides agree with TRBD2. The CDR3 extends over 12 amino acids. The germline V gene has CDR1 ENHRY and CDR2 SYGVKD.

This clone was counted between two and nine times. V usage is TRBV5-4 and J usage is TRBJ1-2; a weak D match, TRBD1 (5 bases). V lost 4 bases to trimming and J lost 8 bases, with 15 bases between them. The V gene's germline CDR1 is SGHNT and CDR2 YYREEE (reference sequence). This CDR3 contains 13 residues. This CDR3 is CASSTRGTHGYTF. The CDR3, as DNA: TGTGCCAGCAGCACGAGAGGGACCCACGGCTACACCTTC.

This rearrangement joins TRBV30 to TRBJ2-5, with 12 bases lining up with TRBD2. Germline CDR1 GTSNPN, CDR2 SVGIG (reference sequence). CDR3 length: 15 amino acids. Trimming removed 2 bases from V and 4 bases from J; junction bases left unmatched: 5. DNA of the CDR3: TGTGCCTGGAGTCGACTAGCGGGAGTCGGAGAGACCCAGTACTTC. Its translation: CAWSRLAGVGETQYF.

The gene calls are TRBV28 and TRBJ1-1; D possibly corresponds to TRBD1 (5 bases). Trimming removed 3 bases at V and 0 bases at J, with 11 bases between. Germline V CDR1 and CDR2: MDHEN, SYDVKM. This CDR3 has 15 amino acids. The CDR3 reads CASSLGSGMNTEAFF. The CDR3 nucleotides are TGTGCCAGCAGTTTGGGTTCAGGGATGAACACTGAAGCTTTCTTT.

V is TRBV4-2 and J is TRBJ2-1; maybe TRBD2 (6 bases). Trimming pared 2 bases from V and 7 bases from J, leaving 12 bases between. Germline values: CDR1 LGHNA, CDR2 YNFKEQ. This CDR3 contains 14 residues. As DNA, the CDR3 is TGTGCCAGCAGCCAACCTCCGAGCGGGAATGAGCAGTTCTTC. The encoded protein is CASSQPPSGNEQFF.

The CDR3 region has the DNA TGTGCCAGCAGTGAAGCGACGGTGATGGGGCCCCAGCATTTT. It codes for CASSEATVMGPQHF. The chain carries TRBV6-1 and TRBJ1-5; D is uncertain. This CDR3 is 14 amino acids long. Germline-derived CDR1 and CDR2 are MNHNS and SASEGT. Deletions cut 0 bases from V and 9 bases from J, with 12 bases between.

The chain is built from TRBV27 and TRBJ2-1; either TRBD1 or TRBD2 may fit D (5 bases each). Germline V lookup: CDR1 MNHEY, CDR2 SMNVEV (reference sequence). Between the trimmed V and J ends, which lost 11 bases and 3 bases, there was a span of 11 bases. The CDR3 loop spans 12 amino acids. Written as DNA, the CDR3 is TGTGCCGGGGGACCCTACTACAATGAGCAGTTCTTC. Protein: CAGGPYYNEQFF.

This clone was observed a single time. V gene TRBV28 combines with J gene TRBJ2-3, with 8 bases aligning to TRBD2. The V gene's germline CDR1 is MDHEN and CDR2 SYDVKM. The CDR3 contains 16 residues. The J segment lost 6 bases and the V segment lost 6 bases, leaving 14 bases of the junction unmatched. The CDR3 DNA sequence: TGTGCCAGCAGCTACGGGACTAGAGGGCTGCTTGATACGCAGTATTTT. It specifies CASSYGTRGLLDTQYF.

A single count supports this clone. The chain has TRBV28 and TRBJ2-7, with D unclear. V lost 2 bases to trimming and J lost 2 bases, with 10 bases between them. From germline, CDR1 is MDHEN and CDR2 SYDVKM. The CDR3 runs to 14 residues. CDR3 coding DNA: TGTGCCAGCAGTTTAGGGCGGAGTGCCTACGAGCAGTACTTC. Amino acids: CASSLGRSAYEQYF. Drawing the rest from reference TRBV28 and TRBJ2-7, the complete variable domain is DVKVTQSSRYLVKRTGEKVFLECVQDMDHENMFWYRQDPGLGLRLIYFSYDVKMKEKGDIPEGYSVSREKKERFSLILESASTNQTSMYLCASSLGRSAYEQYFGPGTRLTVT.

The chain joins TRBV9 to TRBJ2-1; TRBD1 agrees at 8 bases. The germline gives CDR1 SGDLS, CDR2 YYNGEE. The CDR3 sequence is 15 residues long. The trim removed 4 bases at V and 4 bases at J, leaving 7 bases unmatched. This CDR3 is CASSPQGGTYNEQFF. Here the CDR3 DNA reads TGTGCCAGCAGCCCACAGGGGGGAACGTACAATGAGCAGTTCTTC.

The CDR3 sequence is CASSQQGGRTNEKLFF. DNA for the CDR3: TGCGCCAGCAGCCAACAGGGAGGGAGAACTAATGAAAAACTGTTTTTT. The chain has TRBV4-1 and TRBJ1-4; tentatively, D is TRBD1 (5 bases). The CDR3 sequence is 16 residues long. The V end was cut by 2 bases, the J end by 1 base, with 11 bases between. Germline V lookup: CDR1 MGHRA, CDR2 YSYEKL.

The CDR3 loop is CASSRKPTITGELFF. CDR3 sequence (DNA): TGTGCCAGCAGCCGAAAACCGACGATCACCGGGGAGCTGTTTTTT. The V call is TRBV27, the J call TRBJ2-2, with D hard to call. The germline V and J ends were trimmed by 6 bases and 4 bases, with 15 bases remaining between them. Germline lookup yields CDR1 MNHEY and CDR2 SMNVEV (reference sequence). The CDR3 length is 15 residues.

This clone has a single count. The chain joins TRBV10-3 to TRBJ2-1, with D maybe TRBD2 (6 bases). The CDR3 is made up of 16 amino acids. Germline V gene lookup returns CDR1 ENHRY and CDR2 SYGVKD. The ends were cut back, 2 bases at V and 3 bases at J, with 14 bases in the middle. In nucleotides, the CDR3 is TGTGCCATCAGTGAGGGCCGGGACTTTATCTACAATGAGCAGTTCTTC. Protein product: CAISEGRDFIYNEQFF.

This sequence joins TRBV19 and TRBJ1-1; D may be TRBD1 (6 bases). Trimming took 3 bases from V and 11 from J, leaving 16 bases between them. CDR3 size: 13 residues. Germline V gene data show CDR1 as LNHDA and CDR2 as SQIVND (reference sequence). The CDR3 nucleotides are TGTGCCAGTAGTATTTGGGGGCCGAGCAGGGCTTTCTTT. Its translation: CASSIWGPSRAFF.

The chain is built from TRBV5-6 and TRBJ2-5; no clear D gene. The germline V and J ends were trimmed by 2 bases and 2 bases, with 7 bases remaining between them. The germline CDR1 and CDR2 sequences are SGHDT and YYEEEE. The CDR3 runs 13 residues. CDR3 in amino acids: CASSFYEQETQYF. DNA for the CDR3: TGTGCCAGCAGCTTCTACGAGCAAGAGACCCAGTACTTC. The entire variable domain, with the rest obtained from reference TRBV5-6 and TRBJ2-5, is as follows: DAGVTQSPTHLIKTRGQQVTLRCSPKSGHDTVSWYQQALGQGPQFIFQYYEEEERQRGNFPDRFSGHQFPNYSSELNVNALLLGDSALYLCASSFYEQETQYFGPGTRLLVL.

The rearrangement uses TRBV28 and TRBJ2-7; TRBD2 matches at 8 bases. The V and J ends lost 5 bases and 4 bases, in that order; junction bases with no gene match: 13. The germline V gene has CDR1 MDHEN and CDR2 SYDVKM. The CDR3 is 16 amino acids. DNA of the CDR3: TGTGCCAGCAGTGAAGACCTCGGACTAGCATTATACGAGCAGTACTTC. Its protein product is CASSEDLGLALYEQYF.

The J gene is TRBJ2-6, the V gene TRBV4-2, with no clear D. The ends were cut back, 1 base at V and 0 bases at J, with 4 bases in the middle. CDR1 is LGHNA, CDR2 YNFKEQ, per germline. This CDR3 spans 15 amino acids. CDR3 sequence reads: CASSQGISGANVLTF. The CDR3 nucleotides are TGTGCCAGCAGCCAAGGGATCTCTGGGGCCAACGTCCTGACTTTC.

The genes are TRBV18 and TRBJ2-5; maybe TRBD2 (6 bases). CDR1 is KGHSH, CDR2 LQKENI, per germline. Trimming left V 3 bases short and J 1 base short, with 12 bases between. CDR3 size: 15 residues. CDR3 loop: CASSPPAGSQETQYF. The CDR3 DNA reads TGTGCCAGCTCACCTCCGGCGGGATCCCAAGAGACCCAGTACTTC. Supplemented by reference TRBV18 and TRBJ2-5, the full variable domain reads NAGVMQNPRHLVRRRGQEARLRCSPMKGHSHVYWYRQLPEEGLKFMVYLQKENIIDESGMPKERFSAEFPKEGPSILRIQQVVRGDSAAYFCASSPPAGSQETQYFGPGTRLLVL.

The CDR3 sequence: CASSYRAPNQPQHF. CDR3 nucleotides: TGTGCCAGCAGTTACCGGGCTCCGAACCAGCCCCAGCATTTT. The rearrangement links TRBV28 to TRBJ1-5; D gene uncertain. Between the trimmed V and J ends, which lost 4 bases and 7 bases, there was a span of 14 bases. Germline V gives CDR1 MDHEN, CDR2 SYDVKM. The CDR3 is 14 residues long.

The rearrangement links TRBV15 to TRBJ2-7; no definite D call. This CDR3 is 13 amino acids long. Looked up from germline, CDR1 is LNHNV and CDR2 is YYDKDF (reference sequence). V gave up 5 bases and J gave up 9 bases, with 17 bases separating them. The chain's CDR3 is CATSGPIFAVQYF. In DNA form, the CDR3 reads TGTGCCACCAGCGGCCCTATTTTCGCTGTGCAGTACTTC.

The CDR3 protein is CASSQESRLAGPSYNEQFF. CDR3 sequence (DNA): TGCGCCAGCAGCCAAGAGTCCCGTCTCGCGGGACCCTCCTACAATGAGCAGTTCTTC. The chain links TRBV4-1 to TRBJ2-1; maybe TRBD2 (6 bases). This CDR3 is 19 amino acids long. V shed 0 bases and J shed 0 bases, with 18 bases lying between them. In germline, CDR1 is MGHRA, CDR2 YSYEKL.

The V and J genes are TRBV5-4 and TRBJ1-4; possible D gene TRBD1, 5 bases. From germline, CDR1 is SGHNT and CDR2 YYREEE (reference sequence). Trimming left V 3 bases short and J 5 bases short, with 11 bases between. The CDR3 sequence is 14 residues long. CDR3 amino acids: CASSWDGLNEKLFF. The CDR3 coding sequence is TGTGCCAGCAGCTGGGACGGACTAAATGAAAAACTGTTTTTT.

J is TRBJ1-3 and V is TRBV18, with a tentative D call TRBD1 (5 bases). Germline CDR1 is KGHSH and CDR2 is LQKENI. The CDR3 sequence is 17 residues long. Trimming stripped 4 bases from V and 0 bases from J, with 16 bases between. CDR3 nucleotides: TGTGCCAGCTCACAGGCGATGACAGCAACCTCTGGAAACACCATATATTTT. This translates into CASSQAMTATSGNTIYF.

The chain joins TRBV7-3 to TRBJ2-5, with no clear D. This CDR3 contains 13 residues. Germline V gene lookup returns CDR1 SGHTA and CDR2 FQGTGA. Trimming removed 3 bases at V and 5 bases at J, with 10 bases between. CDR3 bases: TGTGCCAGCAGCTTGTTAAATGGGGAGACCCAGTACTTC. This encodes CASSLLNGETQYF.